Given below is one TCR beta chain in context. What it binds is unknown. Other DNA sequences in this sample translate to the same CDR3. This sample was taken from a study of shared clonotypes between healthy human individuals. Study summary: Participating donors consisted of two women and a few men aged 18 to 49. Findings and limits, study-wide: Generation probabilities were higher for clonotypes shared across all four sorted-subset donors than for unshared ones.

Sequencing used immunoSEQ multiplex PCR; TCRdb keeps in-frame clones, though not all of them. The repertoire holds about 1.1 million clones, with approximately 80% as singletons. The sample consisted of memory CD4+ T cells from PBMCs. Subset of the sample: CD45RA-negative fraction. The sequence derives from a man aged 18-30 years in good health. Some clones in this sample may be carry-over from other donors' samples.

CDR3 DNA: TGCGCCAGCAGTGGGAACCAAGAGACCCAGTACTTC. This gives the protein CASSGNQETQYF. This sequence joins TRBV10-2 and TRBJ2-5; D unclear. From germline, CDR1 is WSHSY and CDR2 SAAADI. This CDR3 is 12 amino acids long. Trimming stripped 4 bases from V and 0 bases from J, with 3 bases between.